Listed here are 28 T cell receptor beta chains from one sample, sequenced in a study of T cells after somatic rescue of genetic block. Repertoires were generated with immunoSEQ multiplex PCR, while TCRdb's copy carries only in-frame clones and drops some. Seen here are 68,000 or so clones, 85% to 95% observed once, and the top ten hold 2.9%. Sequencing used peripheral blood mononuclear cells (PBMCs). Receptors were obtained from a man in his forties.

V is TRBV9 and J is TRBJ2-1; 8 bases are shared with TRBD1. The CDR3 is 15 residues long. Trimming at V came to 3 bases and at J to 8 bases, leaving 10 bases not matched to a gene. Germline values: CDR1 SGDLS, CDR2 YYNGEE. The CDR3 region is CASSATTGARDEQFF. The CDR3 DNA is TGTGCCAGCAGCGCTACGACAGGGGCTCGTGATGAGCAGTTCTTC.

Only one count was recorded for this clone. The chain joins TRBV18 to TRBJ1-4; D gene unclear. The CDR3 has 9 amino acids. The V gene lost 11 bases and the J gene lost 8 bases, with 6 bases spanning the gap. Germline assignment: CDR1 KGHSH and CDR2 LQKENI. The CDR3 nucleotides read TGTGCCTTGAGCGAAAAACTGTTTTTT. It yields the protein CALSEKLFF.

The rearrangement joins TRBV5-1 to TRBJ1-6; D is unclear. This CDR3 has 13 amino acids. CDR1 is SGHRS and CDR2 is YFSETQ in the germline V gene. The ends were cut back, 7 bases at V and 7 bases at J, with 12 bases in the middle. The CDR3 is CASQRRSNSPLHF. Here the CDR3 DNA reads TGCGCCAGCCAAAGACGCTCGAATTCACCCCTCCACTTT.

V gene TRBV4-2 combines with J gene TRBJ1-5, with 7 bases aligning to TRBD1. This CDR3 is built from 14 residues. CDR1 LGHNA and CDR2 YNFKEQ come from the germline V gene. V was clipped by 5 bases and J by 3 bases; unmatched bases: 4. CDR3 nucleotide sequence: TGTGCCAGCAGCTGGACAGGTTCCAATCAGCCCCAGCATTTT. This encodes CASSWTGSNQPQHF.

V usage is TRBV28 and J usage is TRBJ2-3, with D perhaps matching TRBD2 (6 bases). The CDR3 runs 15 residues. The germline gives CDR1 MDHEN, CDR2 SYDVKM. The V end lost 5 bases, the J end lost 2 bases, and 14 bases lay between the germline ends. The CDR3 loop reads CASSRSGRPTDTQYF. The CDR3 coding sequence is TGTGCCAGCAGTCGCAGCGGGCGACCCACAGATACGCAGTATTTT.

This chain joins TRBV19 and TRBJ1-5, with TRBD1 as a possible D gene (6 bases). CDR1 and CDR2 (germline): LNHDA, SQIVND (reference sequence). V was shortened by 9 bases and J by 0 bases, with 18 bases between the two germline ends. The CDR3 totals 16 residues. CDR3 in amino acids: CASRDTWIYSNQPQHF. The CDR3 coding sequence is TGTGCCAGCCGGGACACTTGGATATATAGCAATCAGCCCCAGCATTTT.

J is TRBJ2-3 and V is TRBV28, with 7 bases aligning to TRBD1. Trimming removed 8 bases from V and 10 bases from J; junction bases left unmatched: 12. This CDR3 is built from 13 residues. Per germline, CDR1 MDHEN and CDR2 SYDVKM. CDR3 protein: CASFTRQGLAQYF. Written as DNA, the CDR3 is TGTGCCAGCTTTACTAGACAGGGTTTAGCGCAGTATTTT.

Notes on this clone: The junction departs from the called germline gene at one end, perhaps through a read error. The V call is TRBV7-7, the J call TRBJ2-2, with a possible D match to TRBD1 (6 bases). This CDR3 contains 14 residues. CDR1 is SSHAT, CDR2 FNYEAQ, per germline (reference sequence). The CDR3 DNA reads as TGTGCTAGCAGCTTCGCGGGCAGGGGCGGGGAGCTGTTTTTT. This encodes CASSFAGRGGELFF.

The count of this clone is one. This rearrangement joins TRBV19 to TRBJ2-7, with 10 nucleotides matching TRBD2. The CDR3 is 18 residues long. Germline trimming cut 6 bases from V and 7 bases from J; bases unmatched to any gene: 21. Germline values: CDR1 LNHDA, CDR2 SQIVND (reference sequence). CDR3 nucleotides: TGTGCCAGTAGCAATACCGGGACAGAGCTAGCGGGAGTGGGTGAGCAGTACTTC. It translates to CASSNTGTELAGVGEQYF.

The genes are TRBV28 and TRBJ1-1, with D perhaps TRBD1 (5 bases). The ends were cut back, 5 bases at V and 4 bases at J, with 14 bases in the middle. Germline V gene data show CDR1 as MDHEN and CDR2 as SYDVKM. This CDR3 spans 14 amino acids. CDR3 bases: TGTGCCAGCAGTCCAGCCTACAGGCCCACTGAAGCTTTCTTT. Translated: CASSPAYRPTEAFF.

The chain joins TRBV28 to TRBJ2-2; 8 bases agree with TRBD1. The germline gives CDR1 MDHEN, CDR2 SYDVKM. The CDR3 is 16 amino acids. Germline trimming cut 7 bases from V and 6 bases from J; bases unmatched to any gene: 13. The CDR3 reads CASTPLGQGKSGELFF. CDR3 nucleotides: TGTGCCAGCACCCCACTCGGACAGGGCAAATCCGGGGAGCTGTTTTTT.

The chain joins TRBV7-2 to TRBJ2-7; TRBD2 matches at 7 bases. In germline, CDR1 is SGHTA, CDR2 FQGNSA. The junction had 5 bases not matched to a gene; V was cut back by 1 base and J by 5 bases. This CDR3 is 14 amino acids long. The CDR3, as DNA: TGTGCCAGCAGCTTAGGGTTGGGGAGGGACGAGCAGTACTTC. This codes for CASSLGLGRDEQYF.

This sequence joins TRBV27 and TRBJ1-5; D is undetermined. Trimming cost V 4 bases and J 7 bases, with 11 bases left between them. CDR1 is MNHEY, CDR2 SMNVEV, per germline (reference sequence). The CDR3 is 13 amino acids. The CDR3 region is CASSSRVSQPQHF. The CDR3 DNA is TGTGCCAGCAGTTCCCGGGTGAGCCAGCCCCAGCATTTT.

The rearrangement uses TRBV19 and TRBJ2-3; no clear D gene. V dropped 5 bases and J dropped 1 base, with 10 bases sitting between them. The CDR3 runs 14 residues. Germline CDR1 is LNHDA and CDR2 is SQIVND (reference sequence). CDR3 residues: CASSSERGTDTQYF. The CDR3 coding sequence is TGTGCCAGTAGTTCCGAGAGAGGCACAGATACGCAGTATTTT.

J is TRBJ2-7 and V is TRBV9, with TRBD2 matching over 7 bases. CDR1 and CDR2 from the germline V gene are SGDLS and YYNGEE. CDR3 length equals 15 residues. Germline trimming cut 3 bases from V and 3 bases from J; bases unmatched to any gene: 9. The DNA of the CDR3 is TGTGCCAGCAGCGCATCGACTAGCTCGCTCTACGAGCAGTACTTC. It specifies CASSASTSSLYEQYF.

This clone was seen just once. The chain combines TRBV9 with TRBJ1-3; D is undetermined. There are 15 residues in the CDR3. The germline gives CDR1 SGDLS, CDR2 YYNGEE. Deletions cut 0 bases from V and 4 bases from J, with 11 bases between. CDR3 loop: CASSVALKEGNTIYF. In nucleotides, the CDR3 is TGTGCCAGCAGCGTAGCCTTAAAGGAAGGAAACACCATATATTTT.

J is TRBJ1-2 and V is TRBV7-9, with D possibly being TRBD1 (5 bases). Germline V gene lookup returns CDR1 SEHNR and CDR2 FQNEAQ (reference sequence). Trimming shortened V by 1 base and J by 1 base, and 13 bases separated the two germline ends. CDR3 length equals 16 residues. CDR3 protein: CASSLGVGGGNYGYTF. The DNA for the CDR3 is TGTGCCAGCAGCTTAGGGGTTGGCGGGGGTAACTATGGCTACACCTTC.

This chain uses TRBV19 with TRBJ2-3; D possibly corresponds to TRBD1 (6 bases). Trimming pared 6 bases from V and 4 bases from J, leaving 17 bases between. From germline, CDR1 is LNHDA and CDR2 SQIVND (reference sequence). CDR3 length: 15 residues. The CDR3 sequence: CASRTIQGLSDTQYF. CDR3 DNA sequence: TGTGCCAGTAGGACCATACAGGGTTTGTCAGATACGCAGTATTTT.

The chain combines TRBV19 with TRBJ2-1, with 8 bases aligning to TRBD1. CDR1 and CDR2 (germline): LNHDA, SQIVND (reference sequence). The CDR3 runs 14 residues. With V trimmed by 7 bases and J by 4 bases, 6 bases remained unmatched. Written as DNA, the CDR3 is TGTGCCAGTACCCCGGGACAGGAATACAATGAGCAGTTCTTC. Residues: CASTPGQEYNEQFF.

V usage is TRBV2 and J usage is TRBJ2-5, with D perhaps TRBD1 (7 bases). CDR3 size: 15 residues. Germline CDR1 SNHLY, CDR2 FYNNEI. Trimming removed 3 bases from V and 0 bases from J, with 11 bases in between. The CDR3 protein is CASSEVRGDQETQYF. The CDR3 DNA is TGTGCCAGCAGTGAGGTCAGGGGGGACCAAGAGACCCAGTACTTC.

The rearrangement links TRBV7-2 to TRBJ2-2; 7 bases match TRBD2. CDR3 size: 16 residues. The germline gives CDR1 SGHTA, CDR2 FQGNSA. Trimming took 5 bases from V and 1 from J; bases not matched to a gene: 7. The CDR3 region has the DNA TGTGCCAGCAGCGGGAAAGCGGGGAGGAACACCGGGGAGCTGTTTTTT. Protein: CASSGKAGRNTGELFF.

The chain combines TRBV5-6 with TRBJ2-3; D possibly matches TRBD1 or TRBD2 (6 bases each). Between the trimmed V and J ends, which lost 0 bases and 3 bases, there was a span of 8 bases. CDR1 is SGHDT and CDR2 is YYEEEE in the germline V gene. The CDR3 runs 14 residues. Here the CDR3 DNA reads TGTGCCAGCAGCTTGGGGAGGGGGACAGATACGCAGTATTTT. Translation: CASSLGRGTDTQYF.

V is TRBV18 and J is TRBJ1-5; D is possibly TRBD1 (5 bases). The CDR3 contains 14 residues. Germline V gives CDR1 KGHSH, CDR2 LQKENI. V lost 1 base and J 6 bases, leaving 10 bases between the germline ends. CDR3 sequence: CASSPRGDGQPQHF. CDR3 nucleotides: TGTGCCAGCTCACCACGAGGGGACGGTCAGCCCCAGCATTTT.

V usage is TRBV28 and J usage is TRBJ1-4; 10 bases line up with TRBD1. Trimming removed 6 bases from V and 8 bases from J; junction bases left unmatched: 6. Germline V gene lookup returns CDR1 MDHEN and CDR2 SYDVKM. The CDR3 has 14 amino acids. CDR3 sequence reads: CASRSGTGVEKLFF. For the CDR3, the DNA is TGTGCCAGCAGATCAGGGACAGGGGTCGAAAAACTGTTTTTT.

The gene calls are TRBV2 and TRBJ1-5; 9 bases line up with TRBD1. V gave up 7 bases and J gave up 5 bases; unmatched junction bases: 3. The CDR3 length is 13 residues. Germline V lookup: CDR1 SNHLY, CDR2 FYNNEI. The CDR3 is CASTTGGYQPQHF. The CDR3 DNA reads TGTGCCAGCACGACAGGGGGTTATCAGCCCCAGCATTTT.

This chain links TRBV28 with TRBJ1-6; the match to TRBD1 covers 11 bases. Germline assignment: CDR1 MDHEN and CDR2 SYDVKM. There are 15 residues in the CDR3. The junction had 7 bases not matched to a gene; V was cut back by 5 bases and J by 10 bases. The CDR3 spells CASSHRTGGQSPLHF. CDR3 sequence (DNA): TGTGCCAGCAGTCATAGGACAGGGGGCCAGTCACCCCTCCACTTT.

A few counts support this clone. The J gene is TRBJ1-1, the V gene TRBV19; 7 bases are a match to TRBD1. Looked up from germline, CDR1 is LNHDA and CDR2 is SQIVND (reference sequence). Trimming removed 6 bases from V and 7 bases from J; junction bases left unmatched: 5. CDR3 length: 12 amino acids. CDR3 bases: TGTGCCAGTAGCTTCAGGGGGAATGAAGCTTTCTTT. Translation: CASSFRGNEAFF.

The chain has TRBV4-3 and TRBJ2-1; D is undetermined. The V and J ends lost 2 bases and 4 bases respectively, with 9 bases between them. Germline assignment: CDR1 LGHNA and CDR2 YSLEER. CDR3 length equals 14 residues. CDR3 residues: CASSQQDPYNEQFF. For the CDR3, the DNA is TGCGCCAGCAGCCAACAGGACCCGTACAATGAGCAGTTCTTC.